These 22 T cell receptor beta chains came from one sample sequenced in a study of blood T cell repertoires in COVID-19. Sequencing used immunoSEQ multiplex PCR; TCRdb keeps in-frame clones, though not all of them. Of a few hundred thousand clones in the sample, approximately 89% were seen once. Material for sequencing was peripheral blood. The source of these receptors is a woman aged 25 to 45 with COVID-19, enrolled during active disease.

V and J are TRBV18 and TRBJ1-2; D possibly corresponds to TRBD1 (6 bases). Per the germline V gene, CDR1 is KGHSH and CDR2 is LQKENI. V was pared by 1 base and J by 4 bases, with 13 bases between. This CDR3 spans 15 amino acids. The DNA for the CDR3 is TGTGCCAGCTCACCACAGGGACATGAGACCTATGGCTACACCTTC. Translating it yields CASSPQGHETYGYTF.

The CDR3 bases are TGTGCCAGCAGTTTATTAGGGGTGGTAGGTCAAAATTCACCCCTCCACTTT. Its translation is CASSLLGVVGQNSPLHF. The chain uses TRBV27 and TRBJ1-6; a possible D gene is TRBD1 (5 bases). The CDR3 contains 17 residues. Germline values: CDR1 MNHEY, CDR2 SMNVEV (reference sequence). Trimming stripped 1 base from V and 7 bases from J, with 17 bases between.

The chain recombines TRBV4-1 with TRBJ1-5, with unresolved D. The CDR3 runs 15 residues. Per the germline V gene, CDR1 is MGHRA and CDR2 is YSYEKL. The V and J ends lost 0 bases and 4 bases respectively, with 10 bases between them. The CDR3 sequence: CASSQDSGENQPQHF. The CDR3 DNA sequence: TGCGCCAGCAGCCAAGATAGCGGGGAAAATCAGCCCCAGCATTTT.

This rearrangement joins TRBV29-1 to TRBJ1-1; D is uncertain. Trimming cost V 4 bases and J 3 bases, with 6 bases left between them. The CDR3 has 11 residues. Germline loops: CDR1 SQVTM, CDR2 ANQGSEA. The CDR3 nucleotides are TGCAGCGTTGGTAGCGACACTGAAGCTTTCTTT. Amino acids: CSVGSDTEAFF.

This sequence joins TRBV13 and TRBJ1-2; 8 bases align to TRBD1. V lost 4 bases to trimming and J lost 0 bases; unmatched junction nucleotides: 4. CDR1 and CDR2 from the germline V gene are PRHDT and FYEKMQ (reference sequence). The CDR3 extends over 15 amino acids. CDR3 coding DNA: TGTGCCAGCAGCTATGGCAGGGGGCCTAACTATGGCTACACCTTC. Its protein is CASSYGRGPNYGYTF.

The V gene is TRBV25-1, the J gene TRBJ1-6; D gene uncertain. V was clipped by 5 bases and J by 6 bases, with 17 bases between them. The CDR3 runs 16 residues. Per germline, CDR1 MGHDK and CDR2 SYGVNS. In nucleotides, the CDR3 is TGTGCCAGCAGTCCTACGGACTCCTCGGGTAATTCACCCCTCCACTTT. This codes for CASSPTDSSGNSPLHF.

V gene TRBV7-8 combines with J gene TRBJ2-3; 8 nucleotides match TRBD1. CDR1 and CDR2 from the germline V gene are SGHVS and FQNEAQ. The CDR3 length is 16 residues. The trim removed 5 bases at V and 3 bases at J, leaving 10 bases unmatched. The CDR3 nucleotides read TGTGCCAGCAGCAAACTATCAGGGGGCGTAACAGATACGCAGTATTTT. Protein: CASSKLSGGVTDTQYF.

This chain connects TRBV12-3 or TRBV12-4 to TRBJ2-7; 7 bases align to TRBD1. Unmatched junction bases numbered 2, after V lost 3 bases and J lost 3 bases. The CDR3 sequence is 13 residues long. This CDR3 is CASSFRDSYEQYV. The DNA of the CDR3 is TGTGCCAGCAGTTTTCGGGACAGCTACGAGCAGTACGTC.

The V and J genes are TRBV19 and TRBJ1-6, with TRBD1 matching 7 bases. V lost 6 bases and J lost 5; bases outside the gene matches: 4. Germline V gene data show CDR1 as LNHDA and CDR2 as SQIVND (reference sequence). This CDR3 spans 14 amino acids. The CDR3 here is CASSVGTDNSPLHF. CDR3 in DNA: TGTGCCAGTAGCGTCGGGACAGATAATTCACCCCTCCACTTT.

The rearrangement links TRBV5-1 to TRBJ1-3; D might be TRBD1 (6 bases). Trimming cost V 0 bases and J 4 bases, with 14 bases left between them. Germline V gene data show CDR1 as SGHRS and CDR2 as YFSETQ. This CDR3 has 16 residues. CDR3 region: CASSLAGALRGNTIYF. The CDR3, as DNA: TGCGCCAGCAGCTTGGCAGGGGCTCTGCGGGGAAACACCATATATTTT.

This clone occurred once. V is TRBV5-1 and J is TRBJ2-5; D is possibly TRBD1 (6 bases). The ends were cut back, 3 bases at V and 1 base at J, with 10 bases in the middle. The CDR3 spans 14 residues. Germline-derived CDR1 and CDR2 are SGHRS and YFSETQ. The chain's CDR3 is CASSSRDIQETQYF. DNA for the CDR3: TGCGCCAGCAGCTCCCGGGACATCCAAGAGACCCAGTACTTC.

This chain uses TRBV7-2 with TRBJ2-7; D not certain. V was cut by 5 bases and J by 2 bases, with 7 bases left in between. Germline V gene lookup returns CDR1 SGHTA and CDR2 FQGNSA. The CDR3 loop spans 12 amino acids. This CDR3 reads CASSTQAYEQYF. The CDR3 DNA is TGTGCCAGCAGCACGCAGGCCTACGAGCAGTACTTC. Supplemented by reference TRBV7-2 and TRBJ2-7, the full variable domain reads GAGVSQSPSNKVTEKGKDVELRCDPISGHTALYWYRQSLGQGLEFLIYFQGNSAPDKSGLPSDRFSAERTGGSVSTLTIQRTQQEDSAVYLCASSTQAYEQYFGPGTRLTVT.

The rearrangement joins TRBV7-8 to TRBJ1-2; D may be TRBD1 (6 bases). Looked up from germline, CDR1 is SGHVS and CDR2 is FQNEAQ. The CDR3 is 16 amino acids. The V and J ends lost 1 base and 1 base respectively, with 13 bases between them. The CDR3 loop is CASSLVGQSLNYGYTF. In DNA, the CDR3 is TGTGCCAGCAGCTTAGTTGGACAGAGTCTTAACTATGGCTACACCTTC.

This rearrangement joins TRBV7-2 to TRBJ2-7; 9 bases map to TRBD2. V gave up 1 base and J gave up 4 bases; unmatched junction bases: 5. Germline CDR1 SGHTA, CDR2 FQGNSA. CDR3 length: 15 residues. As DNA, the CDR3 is TGTGCCAGCAGCTTAGGCCTAGCGGGGAGGTACGAGCAGTACTTC. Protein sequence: CASSLGLAGRYEQYF.

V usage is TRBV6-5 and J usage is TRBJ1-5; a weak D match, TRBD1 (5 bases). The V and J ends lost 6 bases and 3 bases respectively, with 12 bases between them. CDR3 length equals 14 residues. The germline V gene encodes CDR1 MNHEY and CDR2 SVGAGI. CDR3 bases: TGTGCCAGCAGCGCCGACAGAAACAATCAGCCCCAGCATTTT. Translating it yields CASSADRNNQPQHF.

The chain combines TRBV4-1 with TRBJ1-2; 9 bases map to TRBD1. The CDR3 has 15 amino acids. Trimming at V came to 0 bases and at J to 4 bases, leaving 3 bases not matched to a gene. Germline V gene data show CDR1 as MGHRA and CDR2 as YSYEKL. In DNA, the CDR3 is TGCGCCAGCAGCCAAGATGGGACAGGGCTCTATGGCTACACCTTC. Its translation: CASSQDGTGLYGYTF.

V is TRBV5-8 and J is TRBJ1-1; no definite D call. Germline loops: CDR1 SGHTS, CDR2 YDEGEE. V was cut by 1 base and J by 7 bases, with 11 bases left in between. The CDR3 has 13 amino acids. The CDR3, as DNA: TGTGCCAGCAGCTTGAGGCGGGAAAATGAAGCTTTCTTT. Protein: CASSLRRENEAFF.

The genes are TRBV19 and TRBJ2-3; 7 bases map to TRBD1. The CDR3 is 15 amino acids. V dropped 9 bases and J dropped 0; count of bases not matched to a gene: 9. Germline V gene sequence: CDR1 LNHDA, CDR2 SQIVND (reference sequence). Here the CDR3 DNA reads TGTGCCAGCTTGGGATCGGACAGGAGCACAGATACGCAGTATTTT. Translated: CASLGSDRSTDTQYF.

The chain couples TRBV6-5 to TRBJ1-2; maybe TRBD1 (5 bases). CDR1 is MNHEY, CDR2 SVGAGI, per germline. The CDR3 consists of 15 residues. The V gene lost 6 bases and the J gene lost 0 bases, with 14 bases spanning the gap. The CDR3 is CASSYQGGPNYGYTF. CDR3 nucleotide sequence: TGTGCCAGCAGCTACCAGGGAGGCCCTAACTATGGCTACACCTTC.

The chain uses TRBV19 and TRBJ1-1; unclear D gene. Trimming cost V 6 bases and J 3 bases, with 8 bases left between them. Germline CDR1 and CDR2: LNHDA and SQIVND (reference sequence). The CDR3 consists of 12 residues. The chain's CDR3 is CASSLGDTEAFF. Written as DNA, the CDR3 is TGTGCCAGTAGCCTCGGAGACACTGAAGCTTTCTTT.

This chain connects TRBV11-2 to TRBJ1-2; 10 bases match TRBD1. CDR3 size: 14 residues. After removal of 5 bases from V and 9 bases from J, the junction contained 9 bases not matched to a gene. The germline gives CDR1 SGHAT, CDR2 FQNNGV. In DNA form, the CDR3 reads TGTGCCAGCAGCATGGACAGGGGGATCGGTAGCTACACCTTC. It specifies CASSMDRGIGSYTF.

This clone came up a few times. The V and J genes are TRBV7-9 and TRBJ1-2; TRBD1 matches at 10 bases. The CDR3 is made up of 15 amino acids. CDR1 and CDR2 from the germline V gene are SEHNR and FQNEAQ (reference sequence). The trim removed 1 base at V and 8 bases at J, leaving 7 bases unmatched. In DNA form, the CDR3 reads TGTGCCAGCAGCTTAGGGACAGGGGGGAGGGAAGGCTACACCTTC. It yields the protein CASSLGTGGREGYTF.